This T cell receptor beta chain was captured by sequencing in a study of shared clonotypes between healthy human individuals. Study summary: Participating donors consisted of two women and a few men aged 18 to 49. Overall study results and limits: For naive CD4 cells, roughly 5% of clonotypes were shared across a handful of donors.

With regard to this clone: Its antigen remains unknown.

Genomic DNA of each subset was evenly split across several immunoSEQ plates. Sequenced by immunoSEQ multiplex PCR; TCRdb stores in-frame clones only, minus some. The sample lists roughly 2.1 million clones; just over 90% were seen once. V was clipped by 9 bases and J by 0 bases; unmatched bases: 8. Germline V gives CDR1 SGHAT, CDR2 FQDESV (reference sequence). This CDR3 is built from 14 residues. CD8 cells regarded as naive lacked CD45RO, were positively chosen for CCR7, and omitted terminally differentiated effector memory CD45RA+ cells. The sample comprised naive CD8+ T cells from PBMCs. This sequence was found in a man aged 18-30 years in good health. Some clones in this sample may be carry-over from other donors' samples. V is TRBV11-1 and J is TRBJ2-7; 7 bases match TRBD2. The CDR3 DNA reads TGTGCCAGTAAAGGGAGGGGACCCTCCTACGAGCAGTACTTC. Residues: CASKGRGPSYEQYF.